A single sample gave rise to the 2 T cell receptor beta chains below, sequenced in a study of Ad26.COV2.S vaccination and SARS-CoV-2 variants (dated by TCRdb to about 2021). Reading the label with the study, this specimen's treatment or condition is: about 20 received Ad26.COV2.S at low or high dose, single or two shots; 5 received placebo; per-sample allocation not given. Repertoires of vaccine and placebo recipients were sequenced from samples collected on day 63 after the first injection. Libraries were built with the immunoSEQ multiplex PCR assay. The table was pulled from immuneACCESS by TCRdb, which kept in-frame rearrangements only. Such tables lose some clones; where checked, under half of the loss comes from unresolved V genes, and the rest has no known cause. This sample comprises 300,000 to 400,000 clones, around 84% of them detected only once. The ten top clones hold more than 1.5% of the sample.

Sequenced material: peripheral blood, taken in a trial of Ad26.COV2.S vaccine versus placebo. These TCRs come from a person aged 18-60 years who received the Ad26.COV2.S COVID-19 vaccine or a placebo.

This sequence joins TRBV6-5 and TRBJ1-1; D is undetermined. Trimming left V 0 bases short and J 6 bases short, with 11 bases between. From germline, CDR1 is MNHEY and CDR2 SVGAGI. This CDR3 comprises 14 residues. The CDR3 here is CASSYSRLGPEAFF. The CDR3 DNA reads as TGTGCCAGCAGTTACTCCCGGCTTGGCCCTGAAGCTTTCTTT.

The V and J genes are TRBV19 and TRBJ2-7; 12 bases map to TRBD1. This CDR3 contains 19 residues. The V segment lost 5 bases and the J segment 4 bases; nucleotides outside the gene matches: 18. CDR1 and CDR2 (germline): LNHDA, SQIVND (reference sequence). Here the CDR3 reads CASSPPAGKGQGALYEQYF. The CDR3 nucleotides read TGTGCCAGTAGTCCGCCTGCGGGAAAGGGACAGGGGGCCCTATACGAGCAGTACTTC. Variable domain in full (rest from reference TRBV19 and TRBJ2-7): DGGITQSPKYLFRKEGQNVTLSCEQNLNHDAMYWYRQDPGQGLRLIYYSQIVNDFQKGDIAEGYSVSREKKESFPLTVTSAQKNPTAFYLCASSPPAGKGQGALYEQYFGPGTRLTVT.